This T cell receptor (beta chain) was found in a study of shared clonotypes between healthy human individuals. Study findings and constraints: Despite large depth, sorted-subset datasets appeared incompletely sequenced.

With respect to this clone: Antigen unknown. The sample contains more than one DNA sequence encoding this CDR3.

Investigators divided CD4+ cells into CD45RA+ naive and CD45RA-negative memory subsets. The V end lost 0 bases, the J end lost 4 bases, and 14 bases lay between the germline ends. The CDR3 contains 15 residues. CDR1 is SGHRS, CDR2 YFSETQ, per germline. An assay was performed, and its level was deep. Per sorted-subset replicate PCR, input was 150 to 250 ng DNA, representing about 32,000 T cell genomes. The assay was immunoSEQ multiplex PCR, and TCRdb's table has in-frame clones only and misses some. This sample has some 2,500,000 clones, with under 95% found just once. The sample taken for sequencing was naive CD4+ T cells from PBMCs. The subset: CD45RA+ positively selected. The clonotype originates from a man aged 18 to 29 in good health. Some clones in this sample may be carry-over from other donors' samples. The gene calls are TRBV5-1 and TRBJ2-7; D possibly corresponds to TRBD2 (5 bases). CDR3 protein: CASSLGWTGSYEQYF. DNA of the CDR3: TGCGCCAGCAGCTTGGGGTGGACTGGCTCTTACGAGCAGTACTTC.